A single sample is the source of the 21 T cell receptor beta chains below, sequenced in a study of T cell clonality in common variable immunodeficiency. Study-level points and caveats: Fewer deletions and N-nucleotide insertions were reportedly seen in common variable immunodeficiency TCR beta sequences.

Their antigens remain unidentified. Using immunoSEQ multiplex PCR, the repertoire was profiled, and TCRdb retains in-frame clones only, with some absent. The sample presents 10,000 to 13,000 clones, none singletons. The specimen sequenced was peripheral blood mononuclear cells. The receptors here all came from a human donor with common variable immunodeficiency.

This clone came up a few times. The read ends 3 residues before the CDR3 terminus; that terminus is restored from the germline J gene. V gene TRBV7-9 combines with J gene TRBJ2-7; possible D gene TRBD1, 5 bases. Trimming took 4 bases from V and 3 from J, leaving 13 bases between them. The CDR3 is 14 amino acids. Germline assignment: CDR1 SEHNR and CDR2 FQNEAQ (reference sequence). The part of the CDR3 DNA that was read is TGTGCCAGCAGCTCCGTCGACAGAAACTACGAG. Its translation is CASSSVDRNYE. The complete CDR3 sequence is CASSSVDRNYEQYF.

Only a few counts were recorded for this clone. The CDR3 loop is CASSEVQGESAFF. The part of the CDR3 DNA that was read is TGTGCCAGCAGTGAGGTACAGGGTGAGTCA. The V gene is TRBV2, the J gene TRBJ1-1; tentatively, D is TRBD1 (6 bases). Read sequence stops 3 residues before the CDR3 end, and the germline J gene provides the missing end. Germline CDR1 and CDR2: SNHLY and FYNNEI. The length of the CDR3 is 13 residues.

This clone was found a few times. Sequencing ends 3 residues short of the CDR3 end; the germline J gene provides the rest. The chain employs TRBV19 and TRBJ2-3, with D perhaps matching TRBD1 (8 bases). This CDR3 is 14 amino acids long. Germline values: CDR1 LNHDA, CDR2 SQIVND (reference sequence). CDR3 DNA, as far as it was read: TGTGCCAGTAATCAGGGGGCTTCCCGGGAGGCG. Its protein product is CASNQGASREA. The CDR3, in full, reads CASNQGASREAQYF.

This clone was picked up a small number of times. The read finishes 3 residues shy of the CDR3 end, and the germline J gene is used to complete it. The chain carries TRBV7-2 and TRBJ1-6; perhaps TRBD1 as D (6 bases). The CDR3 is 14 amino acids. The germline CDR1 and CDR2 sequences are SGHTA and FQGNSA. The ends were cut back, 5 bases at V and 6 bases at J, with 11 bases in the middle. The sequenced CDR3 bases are TGTGCCAGCAGCCAGGACAGCCTTAATTCACCC. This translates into CASSQDSLNSP. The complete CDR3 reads CASSQDSLNSPLHF.

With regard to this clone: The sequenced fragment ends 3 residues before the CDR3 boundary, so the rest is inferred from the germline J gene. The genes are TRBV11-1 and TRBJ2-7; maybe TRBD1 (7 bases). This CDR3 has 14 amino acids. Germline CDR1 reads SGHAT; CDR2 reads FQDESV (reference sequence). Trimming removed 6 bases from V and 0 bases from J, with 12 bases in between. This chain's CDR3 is CASSRGDSSYEQYF. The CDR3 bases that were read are TGTGCCAGCAGTAGGGGGGACAGCTCCTACGAG.

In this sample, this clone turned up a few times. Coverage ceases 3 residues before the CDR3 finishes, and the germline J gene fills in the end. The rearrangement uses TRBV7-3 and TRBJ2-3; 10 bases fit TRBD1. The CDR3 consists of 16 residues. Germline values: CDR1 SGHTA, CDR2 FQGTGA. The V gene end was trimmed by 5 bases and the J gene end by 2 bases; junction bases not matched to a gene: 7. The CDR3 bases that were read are TGTGCCAGCAGCCCGAGGGACAGGGGTGCCACAGATACG. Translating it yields CASSPRDRGATDT. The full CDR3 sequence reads CASSPRDRGATDTQYF. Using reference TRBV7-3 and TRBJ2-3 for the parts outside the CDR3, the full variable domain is GAGVSQTPSNKVTEKGKYVELRCDPISGHTALYWYRQSLGQGPEFLIYFQGTGAADDSGLPNDRFFAVRPEGSVSTLKIQRTERGDSAVYLCASSPRDRGATDTQYFGPGTRLTVL.

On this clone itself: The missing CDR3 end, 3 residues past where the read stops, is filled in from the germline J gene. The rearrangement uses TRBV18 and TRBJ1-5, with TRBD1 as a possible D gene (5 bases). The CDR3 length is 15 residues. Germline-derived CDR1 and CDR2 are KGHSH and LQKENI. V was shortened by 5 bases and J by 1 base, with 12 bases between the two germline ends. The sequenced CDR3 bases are TGTGCCAGCTCAAAGGATGGGGGGAGCAATCAGCCC. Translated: CASSKDGGSNQP. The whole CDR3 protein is CASSKDGGSNQPQHF.

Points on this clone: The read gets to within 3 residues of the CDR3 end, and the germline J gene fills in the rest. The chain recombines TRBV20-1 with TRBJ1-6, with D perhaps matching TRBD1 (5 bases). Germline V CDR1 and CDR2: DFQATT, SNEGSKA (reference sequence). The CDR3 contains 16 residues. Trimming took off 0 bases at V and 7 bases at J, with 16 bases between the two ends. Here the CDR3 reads CSARDLRAGRNSPLHF. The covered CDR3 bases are TGCAGTGCTAGAGATCTTAGGGCAGGGCGCAATTCACCC.

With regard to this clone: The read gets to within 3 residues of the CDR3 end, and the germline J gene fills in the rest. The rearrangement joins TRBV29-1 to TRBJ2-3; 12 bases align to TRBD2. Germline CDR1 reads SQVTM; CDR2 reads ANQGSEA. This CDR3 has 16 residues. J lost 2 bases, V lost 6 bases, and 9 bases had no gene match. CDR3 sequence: CSVGRTSGENTDTQYF. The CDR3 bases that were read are TGCAGCGTGGGACGGACTAGCGGGGAGAACACAGATACG.

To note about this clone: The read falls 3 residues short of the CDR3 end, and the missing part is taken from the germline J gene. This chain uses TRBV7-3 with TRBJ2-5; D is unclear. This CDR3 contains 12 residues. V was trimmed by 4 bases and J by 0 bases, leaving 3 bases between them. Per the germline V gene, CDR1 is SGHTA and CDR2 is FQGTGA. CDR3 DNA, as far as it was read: TGTGCCAGCAGCTACTACCAAGAGACC. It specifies CASSYYQET. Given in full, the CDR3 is CASSYYQETQYF.

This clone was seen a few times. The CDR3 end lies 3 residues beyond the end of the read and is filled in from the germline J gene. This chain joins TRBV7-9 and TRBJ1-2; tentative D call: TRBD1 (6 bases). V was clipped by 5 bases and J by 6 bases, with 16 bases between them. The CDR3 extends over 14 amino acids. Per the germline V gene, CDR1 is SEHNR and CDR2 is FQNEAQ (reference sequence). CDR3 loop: CASSPSNRVHGYTF. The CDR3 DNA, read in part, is TGTGCCAGCAGCCCTTCAAACAGGGTCCATGGC.

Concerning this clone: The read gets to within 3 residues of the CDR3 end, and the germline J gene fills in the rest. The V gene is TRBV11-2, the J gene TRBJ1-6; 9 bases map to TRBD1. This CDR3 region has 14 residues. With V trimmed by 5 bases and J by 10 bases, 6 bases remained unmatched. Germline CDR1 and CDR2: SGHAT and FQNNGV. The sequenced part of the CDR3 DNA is TGTGCCAGCAGCCGGACAGGGGCAGAGTCACCC. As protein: CASSRTGAESP. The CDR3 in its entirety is CASSRTGAESPLHF.

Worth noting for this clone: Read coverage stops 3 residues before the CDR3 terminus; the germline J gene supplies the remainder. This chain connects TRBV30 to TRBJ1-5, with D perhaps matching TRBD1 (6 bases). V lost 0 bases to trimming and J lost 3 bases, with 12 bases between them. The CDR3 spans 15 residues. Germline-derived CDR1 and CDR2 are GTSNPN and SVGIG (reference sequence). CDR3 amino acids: CAWSVPWTDNQPQHF. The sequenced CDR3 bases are TGTGCCTGGAGTGTACCCTGGACAGACAATCAGCCC. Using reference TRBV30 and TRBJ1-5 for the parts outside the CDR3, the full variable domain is SQTIHQWPATLVQPVGSPLSLECTVEGTSNPNLYWYRQAAGRGLQLLFYSVGIGQISSEVPQNLSASRPQDRQFILSSKKLLLSDSGFYLCAWSVPWTDNQPQHFGDGTRLSIL.

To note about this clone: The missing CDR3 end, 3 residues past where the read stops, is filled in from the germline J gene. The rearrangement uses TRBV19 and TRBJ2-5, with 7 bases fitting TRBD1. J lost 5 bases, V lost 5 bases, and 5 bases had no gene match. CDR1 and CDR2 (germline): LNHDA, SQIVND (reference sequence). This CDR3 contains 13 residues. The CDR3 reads CASSLGGAETQYF. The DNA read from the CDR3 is TGTGCCAGTAGTTTAGGGGGCGCGGAGACC.

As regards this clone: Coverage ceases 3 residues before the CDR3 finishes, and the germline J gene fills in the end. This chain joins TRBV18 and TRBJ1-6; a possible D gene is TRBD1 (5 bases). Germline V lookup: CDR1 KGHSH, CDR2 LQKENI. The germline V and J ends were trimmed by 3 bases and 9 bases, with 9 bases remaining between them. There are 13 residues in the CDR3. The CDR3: CASSPERGSPLHF. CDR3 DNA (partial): TGTGCCAGCTCACCGGAAAGGGGTTCACCC. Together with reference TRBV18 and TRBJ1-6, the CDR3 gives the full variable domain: NAGVMQNPRHLVRRRGQEARLRCSPMKGHSHVYWYRQLPEEGLKFMVYLQKENIIDESGMPKERFSAEFPKEGPSILRIQQVVRGDSAAYFCASSPERGSPLHFGNGTRLTVT.

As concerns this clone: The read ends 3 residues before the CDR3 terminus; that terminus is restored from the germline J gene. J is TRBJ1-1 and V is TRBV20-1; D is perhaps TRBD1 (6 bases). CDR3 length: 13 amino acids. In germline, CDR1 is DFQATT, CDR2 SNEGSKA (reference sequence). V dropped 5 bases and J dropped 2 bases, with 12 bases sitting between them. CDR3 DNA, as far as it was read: TGCAGTGCTCTCAGGGGCATCAACACTGAA. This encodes CSALRGINTE. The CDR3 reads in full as CSALRGINTEAFF.

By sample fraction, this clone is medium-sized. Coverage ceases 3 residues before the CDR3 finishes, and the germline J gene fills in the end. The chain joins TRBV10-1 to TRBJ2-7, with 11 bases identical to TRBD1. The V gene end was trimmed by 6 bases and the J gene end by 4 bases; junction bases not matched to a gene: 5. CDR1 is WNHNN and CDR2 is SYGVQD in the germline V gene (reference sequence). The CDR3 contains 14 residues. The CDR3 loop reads CASSQGQGEYEQYF. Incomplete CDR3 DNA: TGCGCCAGCAGCCAGGGACAGGGGGAATACGAG.

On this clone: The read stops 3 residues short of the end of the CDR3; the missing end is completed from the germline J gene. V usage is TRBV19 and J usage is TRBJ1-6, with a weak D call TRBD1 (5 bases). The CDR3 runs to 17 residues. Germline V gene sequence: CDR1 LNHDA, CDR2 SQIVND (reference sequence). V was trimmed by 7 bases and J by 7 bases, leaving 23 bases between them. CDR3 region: CASTPGGALASNSPLHF. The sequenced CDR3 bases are TGTGCCAGTACCCCTGGAGGGGCCCTTGCCTCGAATTCACCC.

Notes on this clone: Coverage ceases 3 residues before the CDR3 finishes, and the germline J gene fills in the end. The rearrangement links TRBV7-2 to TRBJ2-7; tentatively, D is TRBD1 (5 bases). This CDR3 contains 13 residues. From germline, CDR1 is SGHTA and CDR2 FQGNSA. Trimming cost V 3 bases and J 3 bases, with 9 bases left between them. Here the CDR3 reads CASSFDSLYEQYF. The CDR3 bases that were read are TGTGCCAGCAGCTTCGACAGCCTCTACGAG.

The CDR3 loop reads CASSIGRQANEQFF. Partial CDR3 DNA: TGTGCCAGTAGTATAGGTCGACAGGCCAATGAG. The chain is built from TRBV19 and TRBJ2-1; maybe TRBD1 (6 bases). Read data end 3 residues before the CDR3 end; the end is taken from the germline J gene. V was pared by 1 base and J by 6 bases, with 10 bases between. CDR1 and CDR2 from the germline V gene are LNHDA and SQIVND (reference sequence). The CDR3 sequence is 14 residues long.

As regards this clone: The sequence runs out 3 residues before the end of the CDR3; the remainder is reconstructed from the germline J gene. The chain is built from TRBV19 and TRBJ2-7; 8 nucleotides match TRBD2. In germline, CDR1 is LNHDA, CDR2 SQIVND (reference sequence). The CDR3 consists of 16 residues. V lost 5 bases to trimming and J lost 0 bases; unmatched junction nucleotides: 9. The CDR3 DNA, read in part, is TGTGCCAGTAGTTCCCAGGTTAGCGGGACCTCCTACGAG. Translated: CASSSQVSGTSYE. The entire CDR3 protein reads CASSSQVSGTSYEQYF. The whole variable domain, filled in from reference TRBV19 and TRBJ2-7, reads DGGITQSPKYLFRKEGQNVTLSCEQNLNHDAMYWYRQDPGQGLRLIYYSQIVNDFQKGDIAEGYSVSREKKESFPLTVTSAQKNPTAFYLCASSSQVSGTSYEQYFGPGTRLTVT.